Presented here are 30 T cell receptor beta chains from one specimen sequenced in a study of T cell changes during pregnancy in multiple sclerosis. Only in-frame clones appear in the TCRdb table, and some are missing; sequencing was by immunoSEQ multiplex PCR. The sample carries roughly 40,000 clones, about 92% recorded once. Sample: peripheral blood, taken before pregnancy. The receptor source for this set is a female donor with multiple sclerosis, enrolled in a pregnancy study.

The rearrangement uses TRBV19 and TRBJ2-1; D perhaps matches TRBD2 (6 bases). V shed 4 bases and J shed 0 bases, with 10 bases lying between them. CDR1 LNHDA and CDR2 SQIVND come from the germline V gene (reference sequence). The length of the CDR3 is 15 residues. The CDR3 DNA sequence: TGTGCCAGTAGTAAGGGACTGAGCTCCTACAATGAGCAGTTCTTC. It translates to CASSKGLSSYNEQFF.

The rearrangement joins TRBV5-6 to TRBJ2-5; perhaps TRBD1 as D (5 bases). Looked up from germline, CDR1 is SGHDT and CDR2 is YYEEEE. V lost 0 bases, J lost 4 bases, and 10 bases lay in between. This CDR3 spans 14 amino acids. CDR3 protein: CASSLGLGPETQYF. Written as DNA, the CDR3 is TGTGCCAGCAGCTTGGGGCTGGGGCCAGAGACCCAGTACTTC.

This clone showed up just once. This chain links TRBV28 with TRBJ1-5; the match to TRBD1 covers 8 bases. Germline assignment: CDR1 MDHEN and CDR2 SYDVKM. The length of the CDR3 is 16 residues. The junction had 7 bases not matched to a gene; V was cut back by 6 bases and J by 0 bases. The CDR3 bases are TGTGCCAGCAGCCCAGGGGGCCGGGATAGCAATCAGCCCCAGCATTTT. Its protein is CASSPGGRDSNQPQHF.

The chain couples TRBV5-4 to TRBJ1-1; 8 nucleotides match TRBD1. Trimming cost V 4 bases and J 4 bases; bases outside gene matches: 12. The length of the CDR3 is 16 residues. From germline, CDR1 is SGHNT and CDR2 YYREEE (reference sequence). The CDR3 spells CASSPGQGDLGTEAFF. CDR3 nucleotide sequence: TGTGCCAGCAGCCCCGGACAGGGAGACCTGGGCACTGAAGCTTTCTTT.

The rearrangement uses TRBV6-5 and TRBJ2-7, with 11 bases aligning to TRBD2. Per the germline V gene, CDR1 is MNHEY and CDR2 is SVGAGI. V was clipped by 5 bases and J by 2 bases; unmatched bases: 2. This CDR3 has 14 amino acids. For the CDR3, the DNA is TGTGCCAGCAGTGGGACTAGCGGACCCTACGAGCAGTACTTC. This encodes CASSGTSGPYEQYF.

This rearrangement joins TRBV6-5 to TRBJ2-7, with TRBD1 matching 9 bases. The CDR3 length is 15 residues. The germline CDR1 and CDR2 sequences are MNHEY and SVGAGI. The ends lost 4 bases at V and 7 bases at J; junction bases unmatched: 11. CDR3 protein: CASSSPGTGSGEQYF. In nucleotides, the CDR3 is TGTGCCAGCAGTTCGCCCGGGACAGGGTCTGGGGAGCAGTACTTC.

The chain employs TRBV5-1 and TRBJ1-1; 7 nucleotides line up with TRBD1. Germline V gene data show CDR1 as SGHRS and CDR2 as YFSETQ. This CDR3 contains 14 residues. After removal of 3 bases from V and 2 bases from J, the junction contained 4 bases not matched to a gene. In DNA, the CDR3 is TGCGCCAGCAGCTGGACAGGCTCAAACACTGAAGCTTTCTTT. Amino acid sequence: CASSWTGSNTEAFF.

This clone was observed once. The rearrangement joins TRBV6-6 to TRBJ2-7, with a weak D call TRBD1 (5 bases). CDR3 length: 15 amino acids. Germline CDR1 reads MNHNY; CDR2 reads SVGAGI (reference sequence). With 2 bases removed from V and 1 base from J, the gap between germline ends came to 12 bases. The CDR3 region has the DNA TGTGCCAGCAGTTACCCTACAGGTTTATCCTACGAGCAGTACTTC. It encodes CASSYPTGLSYEQYF.

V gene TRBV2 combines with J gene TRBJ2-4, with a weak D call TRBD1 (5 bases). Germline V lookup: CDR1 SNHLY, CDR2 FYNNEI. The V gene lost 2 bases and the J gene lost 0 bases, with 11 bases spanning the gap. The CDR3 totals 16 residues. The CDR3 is CASSEFRQLAKNIQYF. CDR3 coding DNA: TGTGCCAGCAGTGAATTCAGACAGTTAGCCAAAAACATTCAGTACTTC.

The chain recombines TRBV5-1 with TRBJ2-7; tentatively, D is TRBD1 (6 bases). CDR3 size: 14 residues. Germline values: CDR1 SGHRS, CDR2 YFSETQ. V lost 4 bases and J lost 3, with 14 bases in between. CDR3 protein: CASSPSTGLYEQYF. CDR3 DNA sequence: TGCGCCAGCAGCCCCTCGACAGGTCTCTACGAGCAGTACTTC.

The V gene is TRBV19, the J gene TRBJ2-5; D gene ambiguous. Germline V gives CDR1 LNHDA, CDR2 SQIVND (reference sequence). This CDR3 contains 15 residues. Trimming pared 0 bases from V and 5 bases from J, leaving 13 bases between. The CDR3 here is CASSIDRLSTETQYF. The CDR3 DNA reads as TGTGCCAGTAGTATAGATCGCCTATCAACGGAGACCCAGTACTTC.

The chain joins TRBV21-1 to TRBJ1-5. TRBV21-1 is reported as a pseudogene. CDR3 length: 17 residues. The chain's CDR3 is CASSKRSPRTRNQPQHF. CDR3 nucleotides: TGTGCCAGCAGCAAACGTTCCCCCCGGACTCGAAATCAGCCCCAGCATTTT.

CDR3 sequence reads: CASSLSSSGTDTQYF. For the CDR3, the DNA is TGTGCCAGCAGCTTGTCGTCTAGCGGCACAGATACGCAGTATTTT. The V call is TRBV5-4, the J call TRBJ2-3, with D tentatively TRBD2 (6 bases). Trimming removed 1 base from V and 1 base from J, with 10 bases in between. In germline, CDR1 is SGHNT, CDR2 YYREEE (reference sequence). The CDR3 has 15 amino acids. The full variable domain, with the rest looked up from reference TRBV5-4 and TRBJ2-3, is ETGVTQSPTHLIKTRGQQVTLRCSSQSGHNTVSWYQQALGQGPQFIFQYYREEENGRGNFPPRFSGLQFPNYSSELNVNALELDDSALYLCASSLSSSGTDTQYFGPGTRLTVL.

Written as DNA, the CDR3 is TGCAGCGCAACTACCCTAGCGGGTCCCCATGAGCAGTTCTTC. It codes for CSATTLAGPHEQFF. The J gene is TRBJ2-1, the V gene TRBV29-1; the match to TRBD2 covers 8 bases. The ends lost 7 bases at V and 8 bases at J; junction bases unmatched: 13. CDR1 and CDR2 (germline): SQVTM, ANQGSEA. This CDR3 has 14 residues.

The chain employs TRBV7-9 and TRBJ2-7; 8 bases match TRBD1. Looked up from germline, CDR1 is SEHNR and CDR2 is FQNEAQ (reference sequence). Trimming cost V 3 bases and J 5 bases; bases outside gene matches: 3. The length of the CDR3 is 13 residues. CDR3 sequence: CASSLETGDEQYF. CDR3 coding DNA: TGTGCCAGCAGCTTGGAGACAGGGGACGAGCAGTACTTC.

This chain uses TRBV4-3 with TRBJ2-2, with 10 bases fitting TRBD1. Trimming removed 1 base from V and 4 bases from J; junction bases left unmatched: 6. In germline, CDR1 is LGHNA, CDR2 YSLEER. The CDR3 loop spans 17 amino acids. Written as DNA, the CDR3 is TGCGCCAGCAGCCAAGCGCCGGGACAGGGGTCCACCGGGGAGCTGTTTTTT. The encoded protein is CASSQAPGQGSTGELFF.

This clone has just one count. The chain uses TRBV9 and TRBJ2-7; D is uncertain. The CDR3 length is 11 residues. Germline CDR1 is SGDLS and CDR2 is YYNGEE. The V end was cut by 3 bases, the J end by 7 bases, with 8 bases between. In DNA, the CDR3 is TGTGCCAGCAGCGCGACTGGTGAGCAGTACTTC. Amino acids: CASSATGEQYF.

The CDR3 region has the DNA TGTGCCAGCAGCTTGTTTGGGACAGAGAAAAACATTCAGTACTTC. Residues: CASSLFGTEKNIQYF. This chain connects TRBV5-4 to TRBJ2-4, with 7 bases aligning to TRBD1. This CDR3 contains 15 residues. CDR1 and CDR2 (germline): SGHNT, YYREEE (reference sequence). Unmatched junction bases numbered 5, after V lost 1 base and J lost 4 bases.

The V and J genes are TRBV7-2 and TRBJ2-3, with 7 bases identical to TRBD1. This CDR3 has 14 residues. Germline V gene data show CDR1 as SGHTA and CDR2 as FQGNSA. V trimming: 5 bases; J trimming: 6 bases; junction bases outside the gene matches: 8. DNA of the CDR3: TGTGCCAGCAGCACAGGGGCGGGCGTGGATACGCAGTATTTT. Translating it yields CASSTGAGVDTQYF.

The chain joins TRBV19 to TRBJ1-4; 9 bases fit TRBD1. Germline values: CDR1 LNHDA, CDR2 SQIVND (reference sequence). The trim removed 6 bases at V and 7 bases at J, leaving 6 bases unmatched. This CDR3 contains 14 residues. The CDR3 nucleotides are TGTGCCAGTAGAACAGGGGGCTTGGGTGAAAAACTGTTTTTT. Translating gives CASRTGGLGEKLFF.

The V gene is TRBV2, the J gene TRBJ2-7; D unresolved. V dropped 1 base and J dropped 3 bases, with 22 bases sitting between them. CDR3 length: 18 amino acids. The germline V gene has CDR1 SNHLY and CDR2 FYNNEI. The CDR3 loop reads CASSEGANRLPTVYEQYF. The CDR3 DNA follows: TGTGCCAGCAGTGAAGGAGCGAATAGACTCCCAACGGTCTACGAGCAGTACTTC.

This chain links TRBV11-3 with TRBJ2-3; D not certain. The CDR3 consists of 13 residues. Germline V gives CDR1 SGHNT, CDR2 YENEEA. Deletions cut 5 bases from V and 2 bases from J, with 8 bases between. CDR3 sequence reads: CASSGPNTDTQYF. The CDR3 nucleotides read TGTGCCAGCAGCGGGCCGAACACAGATACGCAGTATTTT.

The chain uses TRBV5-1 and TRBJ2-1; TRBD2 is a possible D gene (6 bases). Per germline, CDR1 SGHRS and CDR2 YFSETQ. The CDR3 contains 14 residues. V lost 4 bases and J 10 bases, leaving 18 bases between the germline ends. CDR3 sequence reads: CASSPPGGKREQFF. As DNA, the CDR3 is TGCGCCAGCAGCCCCCCCGGGGGTAAGCGGGAGCAGTTCTTC.

CDR3 region: CASSLGTGAYEQYF. The CDR3 nucleotides read TGCGCCAGCAGCTTGGGGACAGGAGCCTACGAGCAGTACTTC. The rearrangement uses TRBV5-1 and TRBJ2-7; TRBD1 matches 7 bases. Looked up from germline, CDR1 is SGHRS and CDR2 is YFSETQ. V was pared by 0 bases and J by 2 bases, with 2 bases of the junction left unmatched. The CDR3 is 14 amino acids.

CDR3 protein: CASSIAGGPGTDTQYF. CDR3 coding DNA: TGTGCCAGTAGTATAGCGGGAGGGCCGGGCACAGATACGCAGTATTTT. This chain joins TRBV19 and TRBJ2-3; the match to TRBD2 covers 8 bases. The CDR3 is 16 residues long. Germline V gene sequence: CDR1 LNHDA, CDR2 SQIVND (reference sequence). The V and J ends lost 1 base and 1 base, in that order; junction bases with no gene match: 4.

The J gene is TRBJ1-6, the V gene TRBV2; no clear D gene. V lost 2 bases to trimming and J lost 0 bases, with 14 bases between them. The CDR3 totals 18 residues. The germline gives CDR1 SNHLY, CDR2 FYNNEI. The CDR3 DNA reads TGTGCCAGCAGTGAACCCTTGCTGAGCGGCTCCTATAATTCACCCCTCCACTTT. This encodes CASSEPLLSGSYNSPLHF. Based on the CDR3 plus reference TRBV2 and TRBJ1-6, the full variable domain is EPEVTQTPSHQVTQMGQEVILRCVPISNHLYFYWYRQILGQKVEFLVSFYNNEISEKSEIFDDQFSVERPDGSNFTLKIRSTKLEDSAMYFCASSEPLLSGSYNSPLHFGNGTRLTVT.

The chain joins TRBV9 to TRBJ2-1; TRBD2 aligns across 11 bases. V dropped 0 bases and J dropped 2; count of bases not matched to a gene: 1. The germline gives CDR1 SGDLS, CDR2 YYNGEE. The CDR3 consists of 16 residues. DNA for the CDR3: TGTGCCAGCAGCGTAGTACTAGCGGGAGCCTACAATGAGCAGTTCTTC. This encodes CASSVVLAGAYNEQFF. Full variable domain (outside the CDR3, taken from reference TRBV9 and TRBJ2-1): DSGVTQTPKHLITATGQRVTLRCSPRSGDLSVYWYQQSLDQGLQFLIQYYNGEERAKGNILERFSAQQFPDLHSELNLSSLELGDSALYFCASSVVLAGAYNEQFFGPGTRLTVL.

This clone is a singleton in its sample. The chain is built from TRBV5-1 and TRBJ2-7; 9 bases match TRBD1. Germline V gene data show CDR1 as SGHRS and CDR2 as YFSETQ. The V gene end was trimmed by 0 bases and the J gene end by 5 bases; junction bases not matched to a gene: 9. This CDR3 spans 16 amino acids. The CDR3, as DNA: TGCGCCAGCAGCTTGGTGAGAGGGACAGGGACCGACGAGCAGTACTTC. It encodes CASSLVRGTGTDEQYF.

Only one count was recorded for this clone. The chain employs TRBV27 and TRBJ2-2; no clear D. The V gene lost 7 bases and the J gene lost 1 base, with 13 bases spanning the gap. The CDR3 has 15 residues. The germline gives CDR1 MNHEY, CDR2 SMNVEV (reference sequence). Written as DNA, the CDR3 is TGTGCCAGCACTACCGCCACAGTGAACACCGGGGAGCTGTTTTTT. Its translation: CASTTATVNTGELFF.

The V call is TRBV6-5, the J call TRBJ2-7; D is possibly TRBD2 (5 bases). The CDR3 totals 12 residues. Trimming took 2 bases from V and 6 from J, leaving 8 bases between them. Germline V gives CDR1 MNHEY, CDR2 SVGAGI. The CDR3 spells CASSYLRGEQYF. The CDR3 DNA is TGTGCCAGCAGTTACCTCCGGGGCGAGCAGTACTTC.